This T cell receptor (beta chain) was obtained from a study of T cell repertoires in cytomegalovirus infection. Across the whole study: Public TCR beta signatures provided an indication of both CMV infection and a matching HLA type. Overall study results and limits: CMV carriers with the relevant HLA were identified by cumulative public TCR beta family frequency.

TCRdb analysed the reads with MiXCR anew, one entry per CDR3 protein. The table lists some 150,000 distinct CDR3 sequences, more than 25% of them singletons. The germline V gene encodes CDR1 MGHRA and CDR2 YSYEKL. CDR3 size: 16 residues. V was shortened by 0 bases and J by 0 bases, with 11 bases between the two germline ends. Regarding this clonotype: Its antigen remains unidentified.

This clonotype originated in a human donor in good health (CMV status not recorded). Some clones in this sample may be carry-over from other donors' samples. The sample was CD8+ T cells from cultured PBMCs, taken from culture after CMV antigen stimulation. The rearrangement links TRBV4-1 to TRBJ1-1, with no clear D. CDR3 sequence: CASSQDQRRVNTEAFF. The CDR3, as DNA: TGCGCCAGCAGCCAAGATCAAAGACGGGTGAACACTGAAGCTTTCTTT.